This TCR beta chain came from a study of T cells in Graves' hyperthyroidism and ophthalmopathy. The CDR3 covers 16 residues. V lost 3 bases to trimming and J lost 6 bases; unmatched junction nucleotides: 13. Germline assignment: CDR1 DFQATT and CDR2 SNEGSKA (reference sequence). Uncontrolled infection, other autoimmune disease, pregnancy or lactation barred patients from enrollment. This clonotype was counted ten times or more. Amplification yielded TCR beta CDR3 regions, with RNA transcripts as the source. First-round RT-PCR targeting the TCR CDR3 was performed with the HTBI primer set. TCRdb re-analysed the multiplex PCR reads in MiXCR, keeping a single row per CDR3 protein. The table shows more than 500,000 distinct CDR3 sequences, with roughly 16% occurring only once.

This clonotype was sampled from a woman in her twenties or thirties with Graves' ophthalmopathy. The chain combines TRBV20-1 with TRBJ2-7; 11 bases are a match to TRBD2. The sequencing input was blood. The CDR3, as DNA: TGCAGTGCTAGGTACCCCCCGACTAGCGGGAATGGCGAGCAGTACTTC. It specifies CSARYPPTSGNGEQYF.